This T cell receptor (beta chain) is from a study of cytomegalovirus exposure and HLA in healthy donors (dated by TCRdb to 2016 to 2017). For context, the study as a whole: The roughly 670 repertoires of the first cohort and the roughly 120 validation repertoires were produced on the same platform, according to a later analysis. The study was designed to test whether signatures of past pathogen exposure could be identified by cataloging public T cell receptors. In addition to the first cohort of around 670 subjects, a separate validation cohort of approximately 130 different subjects was used. The study combined high-throughput TCR immunosequencing, statistical association of individual TCRs with disease status, and machine learning to predict cytomegalovirus infection status. Broad study findings and their caveats: Three of the identified cytomegalovirus-associated TCR beta chains were confirmed in vitro to be specific for cytomegalovirus antigens. In both the original and validation cohorts, the classifier was reported to diagnose cytomegalovirus status with high specificity and sensitivity. A later analysis had no HLA typing for the validation cohort, so co-occurrence there was scored across all 130 or so repertoires. Of the cluster scores, approximately 94% were above 0 in a later analysis, which found that TCRs clustered in the first cohort also tended to co-occur in the 95 to 150 validation repertoires. The authors suggested that the approach could potentially be extended to other disease states and immunological phenotypes. While some public TCRs were present in many individuals, most TCR sequences turned up only very rarely across donors. A total of roughly 160 TCR beta chains were listed by the study as associated with cytomegalovirus.

CDR1 SEHNR and CDR2 FQNEAQ are derived from the germline V gene (reference sequence). The CDR3, from cysteine to phenylalanine, totals 13 residues. Just the 39-base CDR3 DNA is kept, in frame starting at base 1. A distance of 8 bases separates the germline ends of V and J, which lose 6 bases and 0 bases respectively. A note on this clone: This receptor's antigen is unknown. There are no base qualities to consult, and no much larger clone falls within one base.

Libraries were built with the immunoSEQ multiplex PCR assay. Per the authors' processing: A statistical classification framework was built to diagnose cytomegalovirus status from the catalog of TCR beta chain sequences. As stored in TCRdb, this immuneACCESS dataset retains in-frame rearrangements with V and J assigned. A fraction of the clones does not appear; measured against another copy, unresolved V genes explain less than half of the discrepancy, and the remainder lacks a known reason. V and J calls and clone size are as listed in that table; D and trimming were resolved from the DNA. Present in this sample are some 170,000 clones, roughly nine tenths of which were seen just once. Less than 3.5% of the sample belongs to the ten largest clones. The donors belonged to the validation cohort of approximately 130 subjects, which was separate from the 666-subject first cohort.

The receptor chain draws on TRBV7-9 and TRBJ1-1, with the D gene uncertain. This TCR was recovered from a man aged 18 to 29 in good health and CMV-seropositive. What was sequenced was PBMCs. The CDR3 protein sequence reads: CASSTDMNTEAFF. The DNA is TGTGCCAGCAGTACTGATATGAACACTGAAGCTTTCTTT.